This TCR beta chain was recorded in a study of Ad26.COV2.S vaccination and SARS-CoV-2 variants. The overall study: Among those in the COV1001 Ad26.COV2.S trial arm was the donor.

About this clone: Its antigen is not identified.

Study-wide points: For non-spike TCRs, breadth in vaccine recipients resembled that in placebo recipients.

The V end lost 2 bases, the J end lost 9 bases, and 13 bases lay between the germline ends. This CDR3 is 13 amino acids long. CDR1 and CDR2 (germline): KGHSH, LQKENI. The treatment is: around 19 received Ad26.COV2.S at low or high dose, single or two shots; several received placebo; per-sample allocation not given. Sampling occurred on day 63 after the first vaccine or placebo injection. The sample came from a Boston adult aged 18-55 years. The repertoire was sequenced with immunoSEQ multiplex PCR; TCRdb's copy has only in-frame clones and lacks some. The profile shows 240,000 or so clones, around 89% of them singletons.

V usage is TRBV18 and J usage is TRBJ1-2; weak D call: TRBD1 (6 bases). The TCR was taken from a person between 18 and 65 years old who received the Ad26.COV2.S COVID-19 vaccine or a placebo. The sequencing here drew on peripheral blood, taken in a trial of Ad26.COV2.S vaccine versus placebo. Here the CDR3 reads CASSPAGADSYTF. The CDR3 region has the DNA TGTGCCAGCTCACCAGCGGGGGCGGATAGCTACACCTTC.